Given below is one T cell receptor beta chain in context. TCRdb passed the PCR reads through MiXCR, listing each CDR3 protein once. The sample shows approximately 630,000 distinct CDR3 sequences, about 25% of them seen only once. Germline values: CDR1 MNHEY, CDR2 SVGEGT. Unmatched junction bases numbered 9, after V lost 0 bases and J lost 1 base. This CDR3 contains 21 residues. This specimen comes from a study of molecular identifiers for immune sequencing clone quantification. This sequence originates from a human donor in good health. Some libraries in this study had Jurkat cell RNA spiked in. The V gene is TRBV6-2 or TRBV6-3, the J gene TRBJ2-6; the match to TRBD2 covers 13 bases. Sequences were obtained from naive CD8+ T cells from blood, with Jurkat cell RNA spiked in. Subset here: FACS-sorted CD8+CD4-CCR7+CD45RA+ naive T cells. The CDR3 sequence: CASSYSRTSGRAPSGANVLTF. In DNA form, the CDR3 reads TGTGCCAGCAGTTACTCCCGTACTAGCGGGAGGGCCCCATCTGGGGCCAACGTCCTGACTTTC.